These 8 T cell receptor beta chains were all obtained from the same sample, sequenced in a study of cytotoxic CD8 clonotypes in ibrutinib-treated CLL. Only in-frame clones appear in the TCRdb table, and some are missing; sequencing was by immunoSEQ multiplex PCR. The sample includes 150,000 to 200,000 clones, 84% of them seen just once. The sequencing used PBMCs, collected after 24 months of ibrutinib treatment. The receptor source for this set is a human donor with chronic lymphocytic leukemia.

The chain combines TRBV4-3 with TRBJ2-2, with D possibly matching TRBD1 (5 bases). Germline V lookup: CDR1 LGHNA, CDR2 YSLEER. The CDR3 has 14 residues. V was pared by 0 bases and J by 5 bases, with 7 bases between. The CDR3 bases are TGCGCCAGCAGCCAAGACAGGGTGACCGGGGAGCTGTTTTTT. Translated, it gives CASSQDRVTGELFF.

The chain combines TRBV2 with TRBJ2-2; 7 bases map to TRBD2. Trimming cost V 9 bases and J 6 bases; bases outside gene matches: 13. This CDR3 is built from 15 residues. Germline V lookup: CDR1 SNHLY, CDR2 FYNNEI. The CDR3 region has the DNA TGTGCCAGTGGTGGGAGGGCGTCCACCGCCGGGGAGCTGTTTTTT. Translating it yields CASGGRASTAGELFF.

V and J are TRBV7-2 and TRBJ1-1; tentative D call: TRBD1 (6 bases). CDR1 is SGHTA, CDR2 FQGNSA, per germline. V was clipped by 2 bases and J by 3 bases, with 10 bases between them. The CDR3 extends over 14 amino acids. CDR3 in amino acids: CASSLRRGDTEAFF. For the CDR3, the DNA is TGTGCCAGCAGCTTACGCAGGGGAGACACTGAAGCTTTCTTT.

This chain uses TRBV30 with TRBJ1-3; TRBD1 matches 7 bases. Germline V gene data show CDR1 as GTSNPN and CDR2 as SVGIG (reference sequence). V dropped 3 bases and J dropped 9; count of bases not matched to a gene: 17. CDR3 length: 16 amino acids. The chain's CDR3 is CAWSWGSGTAVGTIYF. The CDR3 nucleotides read TGTGCCTGGAGCTGGGGGTCCGGGACAGCTGTGGGCACCATATATTTT.

V usage is TRBV28 and J usage is TRBJ2-7; 10 nucleotides match TRBD2. V shed 7 bases and J 2 bases; nucleotides not matched to a gene: 8. The CDR3 loop spans 15 amino acids. CDR1 is MDHEN, CDR2 SYDVKM, per germline. The CDR3 bases are TGTGCCAGCATCAGCGGGAGGGGCCTTCCCTACGAGCAGTACTTC. Protein product: CASISGRGLPYEQYF.

The count of this clone is one. The gene calls are TRBV28 and TRBJ2-3; no reliable D call. Trimming removed 1 base at V and 6 bases at J, with 14 bases between. The CDR3 is 15 amino acids. CDR1 and CDR2 from the germline V gene are MDHEN and SYDVKM. CDR3 DNA: TGTGCCAGCAGTTTATTAGGCTCACTCGGCGATACGCAGTATTTT. Its translation: CASSLLGSLGDTQYF.

The gene calls are TRBV7-2 and TRBJ1-2; TRBD1 aligns across 8 bases. The CDR3 contains 15 residues. With 1 base clipped from V and 5 bases from J, the junction kept 6 bases outside the gene matches. The germline V gene has CDR1 SGHTA and CDR2 FQGNSA. CDR3 amino acids: CASSLEQGVGYGYTF. In DNA form, the CDR3 reads TGTGCCAGCAGCTTAGAACAGGGGGTCGGGTATGGCTACACCTTC.

This clone has just a few counts. This chain uses TRBV4-3 with TRBJ1-2, with unresolved D. The CDR3 consists of 15 residues. Trimming pared 3 bases from V and 6 bases from J, leaving 17 bases between. CDR1 LGHNA and CDR2 YSLEER come from the germline V gene. The CDR3 reads CASSQGTGRTHGYTF. The DNA for the CDR3 is TGCGCCAGCAGCCAGGGCACCGGGAGAACGCATGGCTACACCTTC.